This is a list of T cell receptor beta chains from one sample in a study of blood T cells in healthy people across ages. Each CDR3 protein gets one entry after TCRdb re-called the 5' RACE reads with MiXCR. The data contain under 1,100,000 distinct CDR3 sequences, 20% to 25% of them singletons. The same data also went into a second study, on T cells of mothers and their children.

The sample comprised blood. The receptors originated from a girl aged 2 to 9 in good health. The CDR3 runs from the conserved cysteine through the conserved F or W. The D gene is left open where the match is weak. A clone size is listed for some rows: how often the clone was seen (once, few, many), or a class if it is expanded.

d_gene: TRBD2
v_gene: TRBV3-1
abundance: few
j_gene: TRBJ2-1
CDR3nt: TGTGCCAGCAGCGCCGAGGGACTAGCGGGAGTCAGTCCCTACAATGAGCAGTTCTTC
CDR3aa: CASSAEGLAGVSPYNEQFF

d_gene: NA
v_gene: TRBV7-2
abundance: NA
j_gene: TRBJ2-7
CDR3nt: TGTGCCAGCAGCACCTTTGTGAGGACTGTGACTGACGAGCAGTACTTC
CDR3aa: CASSTFVRTVTDEQYF

d_gene: NA
v_gene: TRBV20-1
abundance: NA
j_gene: TRBJ2-5
CDR3nt: TGCAGTGCAAGACAACCGGGACTCCAGGAGGCCCAGTACTTC
CDR3aa: CSARQPGLQEAQYF

d_gene: NA
v_gene: TRBV2
abundance: NA
j_gene: TRBJ2-3
CDR3nt: TGTGCCAGCAGTGTACGTTCAGGCACAGATACGCAGTATTTT
CDR3aa: CASSVRSGTDTQYF

d_gene: TRBD1
v_gene: TRBV29-1
abundance: NA
j_gene: TRBJ1-4
CDR3nt: TGCAGCGCCAACAGGGGTTCGGGTGAAAAACTGTTTTTT
CDR3aa: CSANRGSGEKLFF

d_gene: TRBD1
v_gene: TRBV6-4
abundance: few
j_gene: TRBJ1-5
CDR3nt: TGTGCCAGCACCTACAGGGGCCGGCAGCCCCAGCATTTT
CDR3aa: CASTYRGRQPQHF

d_gene: NA
v_gene: TRBV25-1
abundance: few
j_gene: TRBJ1-6
CDR3nt: TGTGCCAGCAGTCTTCATCAAGTAACTTCACCCCTCCACTTT
CDR3aa: CASSLHQVTSPLHF

d_gene: NA
v_gene: TRBV29-1
abundance: NA
j_gene: TRBJ1-1
CDR3nt: TGCAGCGTTGCCCAGACAGGAATGAACACTGAAGCTTTCTTT
CDR3aa: CSVAQTGMNTEAFF

d_gene: TRBD1
v_gene: TRBV3-1
abundance: few
j_gene: TRBJ2-1
CDR3nt: TGTGCCAGCAGCTCGCTGGACAGGGGGCATGAAGATGAGCAGTTCTTC
CDR3aa: CASSSLDRGHEDEQFF

d_gene: NA
v_gene: TRBV12-3/TRBV12-4
abundance: few
j_gene: TRBJ2-1
CDR3nt: TGTGCCAGCAGTCAACTCTCGGGTGAGCAGTTCTTC
CDR3aa: CASSQLSGEQFF

d_gene: NA
v_gene: TRBV7-9
abundance: NA
j_gene: TRBJ2-5
CDR3nt: TGTGCCAGCAGCCTACCCTACACCGACCAAGAGACCCAGTACTTC
CDR3aa: CASSLPYTDQETQYF

d_gene: NA
v_gene: TRBV7-3
abundance: NA
j_gene: TRBJ2-2
CDR3nt: TGTGCCAGTTTGGGAGGGAACACCGGGGAGCTGTTTTTT
CDR3aa: CASLGGNTGELFF

d_gene: NA
v_gene: TRBV20-1
abundance: NA
j_gene: TRBJ2-1
CDR3nt: TGCAGTGCTTGGAAGAGGGAGAGCTACAATGAGCAGTTCTTC
CDR3aa: CSAWKRESYNEQFF

d_gene: TRBD1
v_gene: TRBV29-1
abundance: NA
j_gene: TRBJ1-2
CDR3nt: TGCAGCGTTGTGGGACAGGACTATGGCTACACCTTC
CDR3aa: CSVVGQDYGYTF

d_gene: TRBD1
v_gene: TRBV28
abundance: NA
j_gene: TRBJ1-4
CDR3nt: TGTGCCAGCAGCGATATAACTGAGGGGGCCGGGGAAAAACTGTTTTTT
CDR3aa: CASSDITEGAGEKLFF

d_gene: NA
v_gene: TRBV4-2
abundance: NA
j_gene: TRBJ2-1
CDR3nt: TGTGCCAGCAGTCAAAGCGACAATGAGCAGTTCTTC
CDR3aa: CASSQSDNEQFF

d_gene: NA
v_gene: TRBV14
abundance: NA
j_gene: TRBJ2-1
CDR3nt: TGTGCCAGCAGCCAAGATCTGGACCGCCACAGTGAGCAGTTCTTC
CDR3aa: CASSQDLDRHSEQFF

d_gene: TRBD1
v_gene: TRBV6-5
abundance: NA
j_gene: TRBJ1-2
CDR3nt: TGTGCCAGCAGCGCCGGGACAGGGCAAGGCTACACCTTC
CDR3aa: CASSAGTGQGYTF

d_gene: NA
v_gene: TRBV4-2
abundance: many
j_gene: TRBJ1-1
CDR3nt: TGTGCCAGCAGCCAAAGGGACACTGAAGCTTTCTTT
CDR3aa: CASSQRDTEAFF

d_gene: NA
v_gene: TRBV3-1
abundance: NA
j_gene: TRBJ2-1
CDR3nt: TGTGCCAGCAGCCACGGCAGTCGGGATGAGCAGTTCTTC
CDR3aa: CASSHGSRDEQFF

d_gene: NA
v_gene: TRBV4-1
abundance: NA
j_gene: TRBJ2-7
CDR3nt: TGCGCCAGCAGCCCAGGAAATGGCCGGGCCCCGCTAACCTACGAGCAGTACTTC
CDR3aa: CASSPGNGRAPLTYEQYF

d_gene: TRBD2
v_gene: TRBV28
abundance: NA
j_gene: TRBJ2-1
CDR3nt: TGTGCCAGCAGGGGGGCGGGGGGCTCCTACAATGAGCAGTTCTTC
CDR3aa: CASRGAGGSYNEQFF

d_gene: NA
v_gene: TRBV7-9
abundance: few
j_gene: TRBJ2-5
CDR3nt: TGTGCCAGCCAAGGTGTGGGAGGCCAGTACTTC
CDR3aa: CASQGVGGQYF

d_gene: NA
v_gene: TRBV10-3
abundance: NA
j_gene: TRBJ1-1
CDR3nt: TGTGCCATCAGTGCTCGCACTGAAGCTTTCTTT
CDR3aa: CAISARTEAFF

d_gene: NA
v_gene: TRBV28
abundance: few
j_gene: TRBJ2-5
CDR3nt: TGTGCCAGCAGATACCAACAGGGCCTGGGGGAGACCCAGTACTTC
CDR3aa: CASRYQQGLGETQYF

d_gene: NA
v_gene: TRBV7-9
abundance: few
j_gene: TRBJ1-2
CDR3nt: TGTGCCAGCAGCTTACCTCCCCGAGGGGTAGAGTTTAGTAACTATGGCTACACCTTC
CDR3aa: CASSLPPRGVEFSNYGYTF

d_gene: NA
v_gene: TRBV4-1
abundance: NA
j_gene: TRBJ2-1
CDR3nt: TGCGCCAGCAGCTACGAGACGGGAGCTCGGGTCGATGAGCAGTTCTTC
CDR3aa: CASSYETGARVDEQFF

d_gene: NA
v_gene: TRBV9
abundance: few
j_gene: TRBJ2-1
CDR3nt: TGTGCCAGCAGCCCTGAGGACTTTTACAAAGAGCAGTTCTTC
CDR3aa: CASSPEDFYKEQFF

d_gene: TRBD2
v_gene: TRBV12-3/TRBV12-4
abundance: NA
j_gene: TRBJ2-5
CDR3nt: TGTGCCAGTCTCCTAGGGACTACAGAGACCCAGTACTTC
CDR3aa: CASLLGTTETQYF

d_gene: NA
v_gene: TRBV7-3
abundance: NA
j_gene: TRBJ1-2
CDR3nt: TGTGCCAGCAGCCCCCACAGAGACGCTAACTATGGCTACACCTTC
CDR3aa: CASSPHRDANYGYTF

d_gene: NA
v_gene: TRBV5-1
abundance: few
j_gene: TRBJ2-6
CDR3nt: TGCGCCAGCAGCTTAGGAACTGACCCTGGGGCCAACGTCCTGACTTTC
CDR3aa: CASSLGTDPGANVLTF

d_gene: NA
v_gene: TRBV7-8
abundance: NA
j_gene: TRBJ1-1
CDR3nt: TGTGCCAGCAGCCCTTTAGCAGGGGCTCCTGAAGCTTTCTTT
CDR3aa: CASSPLAGAPEAFF

d_gene: NA
v_gene: TRBV29-1
abundance: few
j_gene: TRBJ1-5
CDR3nt: TGCAGCGTAAGGCCTGCACCCAATCAGCCCCAGCATTTT
CDR3aa: CSVRPAPNQPQHF

d_gene: NA
v_gene: TRBV7-2
abundance: NA
j_gene: TRBJ1-3
CDR3nt: TGTGCCAGCAGCTGGGGCCCTTCCTCTGGAAACACCATATATTTT
CDR3aa: CASSWGPSSGNTIYF

d_gene: NA
v_gene: TRBV7-9
abundance: few
j_gene: TRBJ1-1
CDR3nt: TGTGCCAGCAGCTTAGCGGGTCGTAGTACCATGGTCACTGAAGCTTTCTTT
CDR3aa: CASSLAGRSTMVTEAFF

d_gene: TRBD1
v_gene: TRBV20-1
abundance: NA
j_gene: TRBJ2-1
CDR3nt: TGCAGTGCAAGGGACAGGTTAGAGAATGAGCAGTTCTTC
CDR3aa: CSARDRLENEQFF

d_gene: TRBD2
v_gene: TRBV4-1
abundance: NA
j_gene: TRBJ2-2
CDR3nt: TGCGCCAGCAGCCACCCTACTAGCGGAGGAGGGGAGCTGTTTTTT
CDR3aa: CASSHPTSGGGELFF

d_gene: NA
v_gene: TRBV4-1
abundance: NA
j_gene: TRBJ2-7
CDR3nt: TGCGCCAGCAGCCAAGTAAAGGACAGCTCCTACGAGCAGTACTTC
CDR3aa: CASSQVKDSSYEQYF

d_gene: TRBD2
v_gene: TRBV9
abundance: NA
j_gene: TRBJ2-7
CDR3nt: TGTGCCGGCAGCGTAGCGGGGGCTTCCTACGAGCAGTACTTC
CDR3aa: CAGSVAGASYEQYF

d_gene: NA
v_gene: TRBV4-1
abundance: NA
j_gene: TRBJ2-3
CDR3nt: TGCGCCAGCAACGCAATAGGGAAAACTAGCACAGATACGCAGTATTTT
CDR3aa: CASNAIGKTSTDTQYF

d_gene: NA
v_gene: TRBV2
abundance: NA
j_gene: TRBJ1-5
CDR3nt: TGTGCCAGCAGTGACGGAGGTTTTGGGCCCCAGCATTTT
CDR3aa: CASSDGGFGPQHF

d_gene: NA
v_gene: TRBV20-1
abundance: NA
j_gene: TRBJ1-2
CDR3nt: TGCAGTGCCTACCCGGGAGAAATCTATGGCTACACCTTC
CDR3aa: CSAYPGEIYGYTF

d_gene: NA
v_gene: TRBV13
abundance: few
j_gene: TRBJ2-2
CDR3nt: TGTGCCAGCAGCTTCGGACGGAGTTCGAACACCGGGGAGCTGTTTTTT
CDR3aa: CASSFGRSSNTGELFF

d_gene: TRBD2
v_gene: TRBV27
abundance: few
j_gene: TRBJ2-1
CDR3nt: TGTGCCAGCAATCTCGGGACTAGCCTTTACAATGAGCAGTTCTTC
CDR3aa: CASNLGTSLYNEQFF

d_gene: NA
v_gene: TRBV12-3/TRBV12-4
abundance: few
j_gene: TRBJ1-2
CDR3nt: TGTGCCAGCACCACGGACGGGTCAAACTATGGCTACACCTTC
CDR3aa: CASTTDGSNYGYTF

d_gene: TRBD2
v_gene: TRBV29-1
abundance: NA
j_gene: TRBJ2-1
CDR3nt: TGCAGCGTTGGACAGGCTAGCGGGGGGCCGTGGGATGAGCAGTTCTTC
CDR3aa: CSVGQASGGPWDEQFF

d_gene: TRBD2
v_gene: TRBV7-9
abundance: NA
j_gene: TRBJ2-5
CDR3nt: TGTGCCAGCAGCATTCGACTAGCGGGAGGAGAGACCCAGTACTTC
CDR3aa: CASSIRLAGGETQYF

d_gene: TRBD2
v_gene: TRBV20-1
abundance: NA
j_gene: TRBJ2-3
CDR3nt: TGCAGTGCCCCCCACGGAGCGGGGGCTACAGATACGCAGTATTTT
CDR3aa: CSAPHGAGATDTQYF

d_gene: TRBD2
v_gene: TRBV4-2
abundance: NA
j_gene: TRBJ2-3
CDR3nt: TGTGCCAGCAGCCAAGTAGGGACTAGCGGGTATTCAGATACGCAGTATTTT
CDR3aa: CASSQVGTSGYSDTQYF